The 9 T cell receptor beta chains in this list originate from one sample, sequenced in a study of blood T cell repertoires in COVID-19. Profiled with immunoSEQ multiplex PCR; TCRdb holds only in-frame clones, not every one. The sample consists of 250,000 to 350,000 clones, more than 70% of them appearing once. The sequenced sample consisted of peripheral blood. The receptors stem from a woman aged 45-65 years who had recovered from COVID-19.

In this sample, this clone turned up a few times. The chain uses TRBV7-9 and TRBJ1-1; D call uncertain. The CDR3 is made up of 15 amino acids. Germline V gives CDR1 SEHNR, CDR2 FQNEAQ (reference sequence). Trimming took 1 base from V and 4 from J, leaving 13 bases between them. The CDR3 region is CASSLVGGARTEAFF. CDR3 in DNA: TGTGCCAGCAGCTTAGTGGGAGGAGCCCGCACTGAAGCTTTCTTT. Complete variable domain (other parts from reference TRBV7-9 and TRBJ1-1): DTGVSQNPRHKITKRGQNVTFRCDPISEHNRLYWYRQTLGQGPEFLTYFQNEAQLEKSRLLSDRFSAERPKGSFSTLEIQRTEQGDSAMYLCASSLVGGARTEAFFGQGTRLTVV.

This rearrangement joins TRBV11-2 to TRBJ2-7, with D tentatively TRBD1 (6 bases). The CDR3 loop spans 15 amino acids. In germline, CDR1 is SGHAT, CDR2 FQNNGV. With 3 bases removed from V and 3 bases from J, the gap between germline ends came to 15 bases. CDR3 amino acids: CASSLPSQGLYEQYF. As DNA, the CDR3 is TGTGCCAGCAGCTTGCCATCGCAGGGGCTCTACGAGCAGTACTTC.

The J gene is TRBJ2-7, the V gene TRBV6-1; 9 bases are shared with TRBD1. The CDR3 totals 16 residues. CDR1 is MNHNS, CDR2 SASEGT, per germline. V was pared by 2 bases and J by 1 base, with 6 bases of the junction left unmatched. The CDR3 DNA follows: TGTGCCAGCAGTGAAACACCGGGACAGGGTTCCTACGAGCAGTACTTC. Protein product: CASSETPGQGSYEQYF.

The genes are TRBV4-3 and TRBJ2-1; TRBD2 aligns across 9 bases. The V segment lost 3 bases and the J segment 6 bases; nucleotides outside the gene matches: 3. The CDR3 runs to 14 residues. CDR1 and CDR2 (germline): LGHNA, YSLEER. CDR3 amino acids: CASSHRGGANEQFF. DNA for the CDR3: TGCGCCAGCAGCCATCGCGGGGGGGCCAATGAGCAGTTCTTC.

Here the CDR3 reads CASSLAPDTIEAFF. CDR3 coding DNA: TGTGCCAGCAGCTTAGCCCCAGACACAATTGAAGCTTTCTTT. This chain links TRBV7-2 with TRBJ1-1; no firm D call. Per the germline V gene, CDR1 is SGHTA and CDR2 is FQGNSA. The CDR3 has 14 amino acids. With 0 bases removed from V and 7 bases from J, the gap between germline ends came to 12 bases. Supplemented by reference TRBV7-2 and TRBJ1-1, the full variable domain reads GAGVSQSPSNKVTEKGKDVELRCDPISGHTALYWYRQSLGQGLEFLIYFQGNSAPDKSGLPSDRFSAERTGGSVSTLTIQRTQQEDSAVYLCASSLAPDTIEAFFGQGTRLTVV.

V usage is TRBV10-2 and J usage is TRBJ1-1; D gene ambiguous. Germline values: CDR1 WSHSY, CDR2 SAAADI. CDR3 length: 11 residues. Trimming shortened V by 7 bases and J by 7 bases, and 10 bases separated the two germline ends. This chain's CDR3 is CASTHSFEAFF. CDR3 coding DNA: TGCGCCAGCACCCACAGTTTTGAAGCTTTCTTT.

This clone was seen at least ten times. This CDR3 is also generated by other DNA sequences in the sample. The chain employs TRBV11-2 and TRBJ1-2; D not resolved. The CDR3 has 13 residues. The V end lost 5 bases, the J end lost 0 bases, and 7 bases lay between the germline ends. Germline V lookup: CDR1 SGHAT, CDR2 FQNNGV. CDR3 protein: CASSPSPNYGYTF. CDR3 nucleotides: TGTGCCAGCAGCCCGAGTCCTAACTATGGCTACACCTTC.

This rearrangement joins TRBV7-2 to TRBJ2-7; no definite D call. Germline V gene data show CDR1 as SGHTA and CDR2 as FQGNSA. This CDR3 has 12 residues. The V and J ends lost 5 bases and 7 bases respectively, with 12 bases between them. CDR3 in DNA: TGTGCCAGCAGCCCGTTCTCTCGGGAGCAGTACTTC. Amino acid sequence: CASSPFSREQYF. Based on the CDR3 plus reference TRBV7-2 and TRBJ2-7, the full variable domain is GAGVSQSPSNKVTEKGKDVELRCDPISGHTALYWYRQSLGQGLEFLIYFQGNSAPDKSGLPSDRFSAERTGGSVSTLTIQRTQQEDSAVYLCASSPFSREQYFGPGTRLTVT.

The J gene is TRBJ1-2, the V gene TRBV6-2 or TRBV6-3; D remains ambiguous. The CDR3 runs 13 residues. CDR1 is MNHEY and CDR2 is SVGEGT in the germline V gene. Trimming removed 6 bases at V and 3 bases at J, with 11 bases between. The chain's CDR3 is CASSQSSHYGYTF. The CDR3 DNA sequence: TGTGCCAGCAGCCAGAGTTCGCACTATGGCTACACCTTC.